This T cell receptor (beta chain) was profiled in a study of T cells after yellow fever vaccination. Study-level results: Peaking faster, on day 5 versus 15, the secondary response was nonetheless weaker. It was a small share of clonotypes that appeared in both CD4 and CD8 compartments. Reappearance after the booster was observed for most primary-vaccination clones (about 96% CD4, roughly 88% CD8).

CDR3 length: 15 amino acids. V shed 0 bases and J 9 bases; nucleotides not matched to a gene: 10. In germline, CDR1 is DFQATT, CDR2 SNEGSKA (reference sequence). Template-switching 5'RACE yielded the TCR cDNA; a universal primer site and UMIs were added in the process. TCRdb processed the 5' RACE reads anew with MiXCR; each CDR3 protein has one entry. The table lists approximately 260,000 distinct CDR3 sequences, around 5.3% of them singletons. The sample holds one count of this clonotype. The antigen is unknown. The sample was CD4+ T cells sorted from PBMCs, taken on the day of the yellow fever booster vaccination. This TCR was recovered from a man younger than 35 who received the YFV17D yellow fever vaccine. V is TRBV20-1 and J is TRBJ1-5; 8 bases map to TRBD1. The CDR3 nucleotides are TGCAGTGCTAGAGAGACAGGGGCGTATGATCTGCCCCAGCATTTT. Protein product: CSARETGAYDLPQHF.